The 16 T cell receptor beta chains below all came from one sample that was sequenced in a study of shared clonotypes between healthy human individuals (dated by TCRdb to the early 2020s). Library construction relied on the immunoSEQ multiplex PCR assay. Sourced from immuneACCESS, this table was stored by TCRdb with only in-frame sequences that have V and J called. A share of the clones is absent; for the studies checked, an unresolved V gene accounts for under half, and the remainder has no known explanation. This sample has hundreds of thousands of clones in its table, and roughly 94% of those were observed once. The top ten constitute approximately 22% of the sample. CD8 naive samples were CD45RO-negative cells positively selected for CCR7, giving a CD45RA+CCR7+ population that excluded TemRA cells. Sequencing was done on a sample of naive CD8+ T cells sorted from blood. Taken with the paper, the label for cell subset or site translates to: CD45RA+CCR7+. These receptors all come from a man aged 25-45 years in good health.

The genes are TRBV7-9 and TRBJ2-2; 11 bases align to TRBD2. V was pared by 4 bases and J by 8 bases, with 15 bases of the junction left unmatched. Germline V gene sequence: CDR1 SEHNR, CDR2 FQNEAQ (reference sequence). The CDR3 covers 18 residues. CDR3 loop: CASSWGLAETPGPGELFF. Written as DNA, the CDR3 is TGTGCCAGCAGCTGGGGACTAGCGGAAACCCCCGGACCGGGGGAGCTGTTTTTT.

The genes are TRBV11-3 and TRBJ2-1, with TRBD2 matching 7 bases. Germline V gene sequence: CDR1 SGHNT, CDR2 YENEEA. V shed 5 bases and J 7 bases; nucleotides not matched to a gene: 2. CDR3 length equals 12 residues. The CDR3 here is CASSDSGNEQFF. The CDR3 DNA follows: TGTGCCAGCAGCGATAGCGGGAATGAGCAGTTCTTC. Looking up the rest from reference TRBV11-3 and TRBJ2-1 gives the full variable domain: EAGVVQSPRYKIIEKKQPVAFWCNPISGHNTLYWYLQNLGQGPELLIRYENEEAVDDSQLPKDRFSAERLKGVDSTLKIQPAELGDSAVYLCASSDSGNEQFFGPGTRLTVL.

V and J are TRBV27 and TRBJ2-1, with D maybe TRBD2 (5 bases). V lost 5 bases and J 8 bases, leaving 16 bases between the germline ends. The CDR3 loop spans 14 amino acids. The germline gives CDR1 MNHEY, CDR2 SMNVEV (reference sequence). The CDR3 here is CASSRSPEVDEQFF. As DNA, the CDR3 is TGTGCCAGCAGTCGGAGTCCGGAGGTTGATGAGCAGTTCTTC.

The chain uses TRBV28 and TRBJ2-2, with 10 bases identical to TRBD1. With 4 bases clipped from V and 5 bases from J, the junction kept 10 bases outside the gene matches. The CDR3 is made up of 17 amino acids. CDR1 is MDHEN and CDR2 is SYDVKM in the germline V gene. The CDR3 region is CASSSLRDRGGTGELFF. The CDR3 region has the DNA TGTGCCAGCAGTTCTCTCCGGGACAGGGGAGGAACCGGGGAGCTGTTTTTT.

The chain uses TRBV6-5 and TRBJ2-7; D remains ambiguous. CDR3 length: 15 amino acids. Germline V lookup: CDR1 MNHEY, CDR2 SVGAGI. V lost 3 bases and J lost 1, with 13 bases in between. The CDR3 reads CASSYGRDGSYEQYF. CDR3 in DNA: TGTGCCAGCAGTTATGGACGAGACGGATCCTACGAGCAGTACTTC.

J is TRBJ2-2 and V is TRBV30; D gene ambiguous. From germline, CDR1 is GTSNPN and CDR2 SVGIG (reference sequence). The V gene lost 4 bases and the J gene lost 2 bases, with 11 bases spanning the gap. The CDR3 totals 14 residues. The DNA of the CDR3 is TGTGCCTGGAAAGCAGACTCAAACACCGGGGAGCTGTTTTTT. It specifies CAWKADSNTGELFF.

This chain links TRBV6-1 with TRBJ1-5; D unresolved. With 3 bases removed from V and 6 bases from J, the gap between germline ends came to 18 bases. Per germline, CDR1 MNHNS and CDR2 SASEGT. There are 16 residues in the CDR3. The DNA for the CDR3 is TGTGCCAGCAGTGATGAGTCGGGATCCGGTTTTCAGCCCCAGCATTTT. Residues: CASSDESGSGFQPQHF.

V usage is TRBV4-3 and J usage is TRBJ2-7; TRBD2 matches at 10 bases. The CDR3 covers 16 residues. Per the germline V gene, CDR1 is LGHNA and CDR2 is YSLEER. Trimming cost V 3 bases and J 0 bases; bases outside gene matches: 5. CDR3 nucleotide sequence: TGCGCCAGCAGCCAGGCTAGCGGGAGTTTCTCCTACGAGCAGTACTTC. It yields the protein CASSQASGSFSYEQYF.

The chain has TRBV2 and TRBJ2-7, with 11 bases identical to TRBD1. The ends lost 6 bases at V and 6 bases at J; junction bases unmatched: 7. The CDR3 totals 14 residues. Germline assignment: CDR1 SNHLY and CDR2 FYNNEI. The CDR3: CASRTGQGVSEQYF. The CDR3 nucleotides read TGTGCCAGCAGGACGGGACAGGGGGTCTCCGAGCAGTACTTC.

The CDR3 region is CASSQGVIAGELIYEQYF. DNA for the CDR3: TGTGCCAGCAGTCAGGGGGTTATAGCGGGCGAACTAATCTACGAGCAGTACTTC. V usage is TRBV7-8 and J usage is TRBJ2-7; D may be TRBD1 or TRBD2 (7 bases each). Trimming left V 6 bases short and J 3 bases short, with 27 bases between. The CDR3 length is 18 residues. CDR1 and CDR2 (germline): SGHVS, FQNEAQ.

The rearrangement joins TRBV7-6 to TRBJ2-6, with TRBD2 as a possible D gene (5 bases). V gave up 1 base and J gave up 3 bases, with 10 bases separating them. Germline CDR1 and CDR2: SGHVS and FNYEAQ. This CDR3 is built from 16 residues. CDR3 DNA sequence: TGTGCCAGCAGCTTAGAGCGAGGGTATGGGGCCAACGTCCTGACTTTC. This encodes CASSLERGYGANVLTF.

The CDR3: CASSLGLASNNEQFF. The CDR3 DNA is TGTGCCAGCAGTTTAGGACTAGCGTCAAACAATGAGCAGTTCTTC. V gene TRBV28 combines with J gene TRBJ2-1, with 9 nucleotides matching TRBD2. J was trimmed by 5 bases and V by 2 bases; bases with no gene match: 4. CDR3 length: 15 amino acids. CDR1 is MDHEN and CDR2 is SYDVKM in the germline V gene.

V gene TRBV7-6 combines with J gene TRBJ2-5; TRBD1 is a possible D gene (7 bases). Per the germline V gene, CDR1 is SGHVS and CDR2 is FNYEAQ. Trimming left V 0 bases short and J 4 bases short, with 18 bases between. The CDR3 loop spans 17 amino acids. CDR3 residues: CASSLARPYRGGETQYF. In DNA form, the CDR3 reads TGTGCCAGCAGCTTAGCACGACCTTACAGGGGAGGAGAGACCCAGTACTTC. Variable domain in full (rest from reference TRBV7-6 and TRBJ2-5): GAGVSQSPRYKVTKRGQDVALRCDPISGHVSLYWYRQALGQGPEFLTYFNYEAQQDKSGLPNDRFSAERPEGSISTLTIQRTEQRDSAMYRCASSLARPYRGGETQYFGPGTRLLVL.

The V and J genes are TRBV7-9 and TRBJ2-1; D is ambiguous. This CDR3 has 16 amino acids. CDR1 SEHNR and CDR2 FQNEAQ come from the germline V gene (reference sequence). V lost 1 base and J lost 3, with 13 bases in between. CDR3 bases: TGTGCCAGCAGCTTAGATGAGCGCCCCTTCTACAATGAGCAGTTCTTC. This translates into CASSLDERPFYNEQFF.

CDR3 nucleotides: TGTGCCAGCAGCCGCGGGGCGGCGAACACCGGGGAGCTGTTTTTT. It translates to CASSRGAANTGELFF. The rearrangement uses TRBV7-9 and TRBJ2-2; maybe TRBD2 (6 bases). Trimming took 5 bases from V and 0 from J, leaving 10 bases between them. Per germline, CDR1 SEHNR and CDR2 FQNEAQ (reference sequence). There are 15 residues in the CDR3. Together with reference TRBV7-9 and TRBJ2-2, the CDR3 gives the full variable domain: DTGVSQNPRHKITKRGQNVTFRCDPISEHNRLYWYRQTLGQGPEFLTYFQNEAQLEKSRLLSDRFSAERPKGSFSTLEIQRTEQGDSAMYLCASSRGAANTGELFFGEGSRLTVL.

The CDR3 sequence: CASSQEGLAGGSYNEQFF. In DNA form, the CDR3 reads TGCGCCAGCAGCCAAGAGGGACTAGCGGGAGGGTCTTACAATGAGCAGTTCTTC. This sequence joins TRBV5-1 and TRBJ2-1, with 16 bases lining up with TRBD2. The germline CDR1 and CDR2 sequences are SGHRS and YFSETQ. This CDR3 has 18 residues. V lost 4 bases to trimming and J lost 4 bases; unmatched junction nucleotides: 8.